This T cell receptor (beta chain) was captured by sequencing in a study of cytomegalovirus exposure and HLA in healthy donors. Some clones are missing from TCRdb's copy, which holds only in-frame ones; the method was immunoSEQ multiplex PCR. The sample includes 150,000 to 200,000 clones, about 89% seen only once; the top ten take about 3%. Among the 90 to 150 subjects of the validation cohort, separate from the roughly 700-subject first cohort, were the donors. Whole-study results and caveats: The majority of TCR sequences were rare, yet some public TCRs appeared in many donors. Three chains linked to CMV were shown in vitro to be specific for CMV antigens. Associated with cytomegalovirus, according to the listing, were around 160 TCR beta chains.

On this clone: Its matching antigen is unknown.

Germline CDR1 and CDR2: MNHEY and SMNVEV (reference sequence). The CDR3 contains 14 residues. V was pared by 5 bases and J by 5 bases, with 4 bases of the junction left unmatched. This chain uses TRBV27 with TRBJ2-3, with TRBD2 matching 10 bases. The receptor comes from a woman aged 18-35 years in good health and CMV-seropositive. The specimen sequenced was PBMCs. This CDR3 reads CASSLGLAVDTQYF. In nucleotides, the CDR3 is TGTGCCAGCAGTCTCGGACTAGCGGTAGATACGCAGTATTTT.